Only one count was recorded for the clone carrying this T cell receptor (beta chain). This entry belongs to a study of blood T cell repertoires in COVID-19. TCRdb's copy holds only in-frame clones and misses some; the assay was immunoSEQ multiplex PCR. The sample lists more than 65,000 clones; around 80% were seen once. The germline gives CDR1 SGHRS, CDR2 YFSETQ. V was clipped by 3 bases and J by 0 bases; unmatched bases: 1. The CDR3 is made up of 16 amino acids. The sequenced sample was peripheral blood. This chain joins TRBV5-1 and TRBJ2-6; 9 positions agree with TRBD1. The source of this sequence is a man aged 60-69 years with active or convalescent COVID-19. For the CDR3, the DNA is TGCGCCAGCAGCTGGACAGGGGTCTCTGGGGCCAACGTCCTGACTTTC. This translates into CASSWTGVSGANVLTF.